A selection of T cell receptor beta chains follows, all from one sample in a study of T-cell memory formation after mild COVID-19. TCRdb analysed the 5' RACE reads with MiXCR anew, one entry per CDR3 protein. This sample yields roughly 560,000 distinct CDR3 sequences, of which over 20% are seen a single time; around 12% belongs to the top ten. The sequenced sample consisted of PBMCs or a T cell subset sorted from them (not recorded which). Receptors originate from an adult woman who had mild COVID-19 (a few samples of this study predate the infection). Cell type and time point are not known. The CDR3 runs from the conserved cysteine through the conserved F or W. D genes are given only for firm matches. Clone size is given for some rows only: seen once, a few or many times, or a class if the clone is expanded.

CDR3 DNA: TGTGCCATCAGTGAATTCTCCTACGAGCAGTACTTC
CDR3 protein: CAISEFSYEQYF
J gene: TRBJ2-7
D gene: NA
clone size: NA
V gene: TRBV10-3

CDR3 DNA: TGTGCCAGCAGCCCCCTCGTGGAGCATGAGCAGTTCTTC
CDR3 protein: CASSPLVEHEQFF
J gene: TRBJ2-1
D gene: NA
clone size: few
V gene: TRBV7-8

CDR3 DNA: TGTGCCAGCAGCCAAGCTGTGACATCTAAACACGAGCAGTACTTC
CDR3 protein: CASSQAVTSKHEQYF
J gene: TRBJ2-7
D gene: NA
clone size: few
V gene: TRBV3-1

CDR3 DNA: TGTGCCAGCAGCTTGTCAGGGGGTAGAAGCAATCAGCCCCAGCATTTT
CDR3 protein: CASSLSGGRSNQPQHF
J gene: TRBJ1-5
D gene: TRBD1
clone size: NA
V gene: TRBV7-8

CDR3 DNA: TGTGCCAGCAGTGACCCTGGACAGGACTTAAATCAGCCCCAGCATTTT
CDR3 protein: CASSDPGQDLNQPQHF
J gene: TRBJ1-5
D gene: TRBD1
clone size: few
V gene: TRBV6-1

CDR3 DNA: TGTGCCAGCAGTGGCCCATTTAGCGGGGCCGAAGATACGCAGTATTTT
CDR3 protein: CASSGPFSGAEDTQYF
J gene: TRBJ2-3
D gene: TRBD2
clone size: few
V gene: TRBV2

CDR3 DNA: TGTGCCAGCAGCCAAGACAGGGCTCAGCCCCAGCATTTT
CDR3 protein: CASSQDRAQPQHF
J gene: TRBJ1-5
D gene: NA
clone size: many
V gene: TRBV4-2

CDR3 DNA: TGCGCCAGCAGCTTGGACGAGGGTCGCACAGATACGCAGTATTTT
CDR3 protein: CASSLDEGRTDTQYF
J gene: TRBJ2-3
D gene: NA
clone size: NA
V gene: TRBV5-1

CDR3 DNA: TGTGCCAGCAGTTTAGCGGGGGTTAGGGTTGGCTACACCTTC
CDR3 protein: CASSLAGVRVGYTF
J gene: TRBJ1-2
D gene: NA
clone size: few
V gene: TRBV12-3/TRBV12-4

CDR3 DNA: TGCGCCAGCAGCTTGGTAGGCGGGGGGGCCGAAATTGAGCAGTTCTTC
CDR3 protein: CASSLVGGGAEIEQFF
J gene: TRBJ2-1
D gene: TRBD2
clone size: few
V gene: TRBV5-1

CDR3 DNA: TGCAGTGCGGGAACAGGGGGCGACACAGATACGCAGTATTTT
CDR3 protein: CSAGTGGDTDTQYF
J gene: TRBJ2-3
D gene: TRBD1
clone size: few
V gene: TRBV20-1

CDR3 DNA: TGTGCCAGCAGTGAATTGGACAGGGCAAACAATGAGCAGTTCTTC
CDR3 protein: CASSELDRANNEQFF
J gene: TRBJ2-1
D gene: TRBD1
clone size: NA
V gene: TRBV25-1

CDR3 DNA: TGTGCCAGCAGCTTTGCTTCAGGGTCAACTAATGAAAAACTGTTTTTT
CDR3 protein: CASSFASGSTNEKLFF
J gene: TRBJ1-4
D gene: NA
clone size: once
V gene: TRBV11-2

CDR3 DNA: TGTGCCAGCAGTCACACCCCAGCGGGATCCACAGATACGCAGTATTTT
CDR3 protein: CASSHTPAGSTDTQYF
J gene: TRBJ2-3
D gene: TRBD2
clone size: few
V gene: TRBV2

CDR3 DNA: TGTGCCAGCAGCAAAGCCTTGGCACCCCTCCACTTT
CDR3 protein: CASSKALAPLHF
J gene: TRBJ1-6
D gene: NA
clone size: few
V gene: TRBV21-1

CDR3 DNA: TGTGCCAGCAGCTTAGTGGGGGGCACGTACCAAGAGACCCAGTACTTC
CDR3 protein: CASSLVGGTYQETQYF
J gene: TRBJ2-5
D gene: NA
clone size: NA
V gene: TRBV7-2

CDR3 DNA: TGTGCCAGCAGGGTGACAGGGGTACATGGCTACACCTTC
CDR3 protein: CASRVTGVHGYTF
J gene: TRBJ1-2
D gene: TRBD1
clone size: many
V gene: TRBV7-2